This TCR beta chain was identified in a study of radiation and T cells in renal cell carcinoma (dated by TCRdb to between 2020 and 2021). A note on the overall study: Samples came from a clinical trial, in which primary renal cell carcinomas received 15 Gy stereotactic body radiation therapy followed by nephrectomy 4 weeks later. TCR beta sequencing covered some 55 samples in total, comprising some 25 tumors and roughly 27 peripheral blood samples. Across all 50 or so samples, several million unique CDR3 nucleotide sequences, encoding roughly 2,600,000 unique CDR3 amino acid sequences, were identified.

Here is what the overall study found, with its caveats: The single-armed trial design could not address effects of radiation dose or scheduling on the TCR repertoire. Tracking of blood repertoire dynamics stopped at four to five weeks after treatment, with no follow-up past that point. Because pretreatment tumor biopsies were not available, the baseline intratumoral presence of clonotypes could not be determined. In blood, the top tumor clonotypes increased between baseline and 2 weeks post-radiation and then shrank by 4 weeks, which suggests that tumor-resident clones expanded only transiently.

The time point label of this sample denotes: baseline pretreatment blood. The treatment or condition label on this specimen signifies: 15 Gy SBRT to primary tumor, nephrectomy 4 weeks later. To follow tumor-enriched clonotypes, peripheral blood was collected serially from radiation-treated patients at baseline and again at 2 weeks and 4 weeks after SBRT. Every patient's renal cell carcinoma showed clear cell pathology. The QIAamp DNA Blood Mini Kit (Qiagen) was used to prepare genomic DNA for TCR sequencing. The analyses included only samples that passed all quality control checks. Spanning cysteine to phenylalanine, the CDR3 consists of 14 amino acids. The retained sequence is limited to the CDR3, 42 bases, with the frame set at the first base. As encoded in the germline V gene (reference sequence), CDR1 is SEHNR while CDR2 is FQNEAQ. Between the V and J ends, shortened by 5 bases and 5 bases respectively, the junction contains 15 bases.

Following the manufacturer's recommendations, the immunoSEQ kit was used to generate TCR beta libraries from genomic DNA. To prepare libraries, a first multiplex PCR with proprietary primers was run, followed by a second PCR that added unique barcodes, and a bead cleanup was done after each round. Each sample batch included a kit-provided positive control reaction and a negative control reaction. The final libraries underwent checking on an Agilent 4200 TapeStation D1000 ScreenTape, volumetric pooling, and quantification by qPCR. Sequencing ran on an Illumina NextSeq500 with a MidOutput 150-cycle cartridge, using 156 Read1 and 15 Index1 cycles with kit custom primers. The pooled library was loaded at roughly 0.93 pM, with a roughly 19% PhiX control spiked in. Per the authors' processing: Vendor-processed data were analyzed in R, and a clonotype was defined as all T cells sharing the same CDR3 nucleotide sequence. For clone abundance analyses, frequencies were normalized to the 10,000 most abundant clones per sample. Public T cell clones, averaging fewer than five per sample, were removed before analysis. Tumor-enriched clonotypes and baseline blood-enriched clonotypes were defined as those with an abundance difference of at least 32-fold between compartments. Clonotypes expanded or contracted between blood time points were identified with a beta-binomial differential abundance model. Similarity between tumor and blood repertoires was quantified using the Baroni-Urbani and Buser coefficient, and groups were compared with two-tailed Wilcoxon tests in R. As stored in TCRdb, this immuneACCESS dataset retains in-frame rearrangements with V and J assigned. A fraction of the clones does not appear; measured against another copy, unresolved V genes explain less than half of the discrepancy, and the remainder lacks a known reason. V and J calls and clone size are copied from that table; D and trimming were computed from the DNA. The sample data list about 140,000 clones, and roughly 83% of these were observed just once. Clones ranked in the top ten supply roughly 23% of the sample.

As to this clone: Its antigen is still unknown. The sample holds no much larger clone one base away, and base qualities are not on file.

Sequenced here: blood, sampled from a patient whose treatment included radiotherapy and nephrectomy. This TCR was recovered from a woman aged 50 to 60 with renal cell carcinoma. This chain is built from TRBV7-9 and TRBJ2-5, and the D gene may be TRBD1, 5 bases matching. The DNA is TGTGCCAGCAGCCGACAGCTAGTCATGGAGACCCAGTACTTC. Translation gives CASSRQLVMETQYF.